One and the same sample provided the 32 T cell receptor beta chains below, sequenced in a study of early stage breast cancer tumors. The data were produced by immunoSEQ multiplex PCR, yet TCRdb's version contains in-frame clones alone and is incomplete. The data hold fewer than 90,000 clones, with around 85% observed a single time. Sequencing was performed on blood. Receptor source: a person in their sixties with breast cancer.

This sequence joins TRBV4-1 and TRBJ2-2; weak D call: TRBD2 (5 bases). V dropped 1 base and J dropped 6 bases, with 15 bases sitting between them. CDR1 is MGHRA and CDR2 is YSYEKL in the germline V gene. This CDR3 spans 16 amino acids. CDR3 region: CASSQVAHIGAGELFF. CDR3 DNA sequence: TGCGCCAGCAGCCAAGTGGCTCATATCGGGGCCGGGGAGCTGTTTTTT.

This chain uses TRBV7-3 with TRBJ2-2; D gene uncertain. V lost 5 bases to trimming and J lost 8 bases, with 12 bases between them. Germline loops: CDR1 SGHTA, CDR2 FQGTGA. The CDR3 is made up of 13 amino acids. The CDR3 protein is CASSAVLGGELFF. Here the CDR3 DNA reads TGTGCCAGCAGCGCCGTCTTGGGGGGGGAGCTGTTTTTT.

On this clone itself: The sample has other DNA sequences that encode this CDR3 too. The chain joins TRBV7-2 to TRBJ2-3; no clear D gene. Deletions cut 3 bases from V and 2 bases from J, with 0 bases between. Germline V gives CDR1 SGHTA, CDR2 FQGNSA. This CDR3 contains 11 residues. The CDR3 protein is CASSFTDTQYF. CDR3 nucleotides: TGTGCCAGCAGCTTCACAGATACGCAGTATTTT.

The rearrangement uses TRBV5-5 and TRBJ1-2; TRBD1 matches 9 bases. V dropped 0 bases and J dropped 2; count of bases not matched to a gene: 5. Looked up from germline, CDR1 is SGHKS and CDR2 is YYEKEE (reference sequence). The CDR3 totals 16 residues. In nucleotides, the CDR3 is TGTGCCAGCAGCTTGGCCCCGACAGGGGGAAACTATGGCTACACCTTC. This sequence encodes CASSLAPTGGNYGYTF.

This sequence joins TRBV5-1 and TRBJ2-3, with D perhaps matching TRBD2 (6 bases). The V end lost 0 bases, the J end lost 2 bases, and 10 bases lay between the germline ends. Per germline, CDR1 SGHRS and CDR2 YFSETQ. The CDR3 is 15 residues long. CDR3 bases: TGCGCCAGCAGCTTGGGGGGGGACCCCACAGATACGCAGTATTTT. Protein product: CASSLGGDPTDTQYF. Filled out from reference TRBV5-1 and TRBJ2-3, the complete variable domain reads KAGVTQTPRYLIKTRGQQVTLSCSPISGHRSVSWYQQTPGQGLQFLFEYFSETQRNKGNFPGRFSGRQFSNSRSEMNVSTLELGDSALYLCASSLGGDPTDTQYFGPGTRLTVL.

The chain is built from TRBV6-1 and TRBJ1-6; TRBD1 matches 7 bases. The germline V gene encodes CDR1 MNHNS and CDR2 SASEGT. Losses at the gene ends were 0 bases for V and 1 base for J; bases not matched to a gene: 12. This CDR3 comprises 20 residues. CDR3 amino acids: CASSEAKGGTSGSYNSPLHF. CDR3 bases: TGTGCCAGCAGTGAAGCTAAAGGGGGCACGTCTGGGTCCTATAATTCACCCCTCCACTTT.

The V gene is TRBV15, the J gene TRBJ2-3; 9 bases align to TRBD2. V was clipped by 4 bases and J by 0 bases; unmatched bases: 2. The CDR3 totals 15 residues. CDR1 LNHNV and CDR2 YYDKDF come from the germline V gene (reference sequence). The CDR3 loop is CATSNGLASTDTQYF. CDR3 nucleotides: TGTGCCACCAGCAATGGACTAGCGAGCACAGATACGCAGTATTTT.

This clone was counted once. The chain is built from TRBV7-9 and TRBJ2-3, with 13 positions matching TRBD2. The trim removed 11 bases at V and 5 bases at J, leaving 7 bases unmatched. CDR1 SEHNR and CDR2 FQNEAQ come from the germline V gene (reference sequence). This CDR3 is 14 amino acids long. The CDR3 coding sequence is TGTGCCTATGGGACTAGCGGGGCTAAAGATACGCAGTATTTT. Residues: CAYGTSGAKDTQYF.

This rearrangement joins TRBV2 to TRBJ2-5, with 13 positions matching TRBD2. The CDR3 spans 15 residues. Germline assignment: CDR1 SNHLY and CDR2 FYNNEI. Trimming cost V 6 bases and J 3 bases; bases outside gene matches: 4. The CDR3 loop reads CASRGTSGAKETQYF. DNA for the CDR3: TGTGCCAGCAGGGGGACTAGCGGGGCTAAAGAGACCCAGTACTTC. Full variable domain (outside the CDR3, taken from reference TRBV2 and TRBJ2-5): EPEVTQTPSHQVTQMGQEVILRCVPISNHLYFYWYRQILGQKVEFLVSFYNNEISEKSEIFDDQFSVERPDGSNFTLKIRSTKLEDSAMYFCASRGTSGAKETQYFGPGTRLLVL.

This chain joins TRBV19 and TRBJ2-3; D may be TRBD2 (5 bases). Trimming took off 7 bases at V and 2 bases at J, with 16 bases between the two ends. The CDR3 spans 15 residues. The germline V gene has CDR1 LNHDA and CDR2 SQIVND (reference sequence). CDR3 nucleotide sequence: TGTGCCAGTACTAACCAAGCCGGGGTCACAGATACGCAGTATTTT. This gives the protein CASTNQAGVTDTQYF. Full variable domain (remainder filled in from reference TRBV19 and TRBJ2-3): DGGITQSPKYLFRKEGQNVTLSCEQNLNHDAMYWYRQDPGQGLRLIYYSQIVNDFQKGDIAEGYSVSREKKESFPLTVTSAQKNPTAFYLCASTNQAGVTDTQYFGPGTRLTVL.

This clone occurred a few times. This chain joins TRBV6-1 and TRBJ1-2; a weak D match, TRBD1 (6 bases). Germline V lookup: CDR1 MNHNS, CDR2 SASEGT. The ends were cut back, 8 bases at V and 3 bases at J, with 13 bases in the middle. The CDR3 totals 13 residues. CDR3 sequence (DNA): TGTGCCAGCCTCGATAGGGGGGACTATGGCTACACCTTC. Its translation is CASLDRGDYGYTF.

The CDR3 DNA is TGTGCCAGCAGCTTAGCAGGACAGTACTCTGGAAACACCATATATTTT. Protein product: CASSLAGQYSGNTIYF. The chain uses TRBV7-9 and TRBJ1-3, with a tentative D call TRBD1 (6 bases). This CDR3 is 16 amino acids long. The V gene's germline CDR1 is SEHNR and CDR2 FQNEAQ (reference sequence). Trimming shortened V by 0 bases and J by 0 bases, and 9 bases separated the two germline ends.

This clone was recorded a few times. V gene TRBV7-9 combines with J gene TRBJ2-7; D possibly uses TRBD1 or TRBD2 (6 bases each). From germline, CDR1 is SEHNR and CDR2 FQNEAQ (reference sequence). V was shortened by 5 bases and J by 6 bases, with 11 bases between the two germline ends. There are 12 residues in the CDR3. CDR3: CASSGRTAEQYF. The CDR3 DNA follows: TGTGCCAGCAGCGGGAGGACAGCCGAGCAGTACTTC.

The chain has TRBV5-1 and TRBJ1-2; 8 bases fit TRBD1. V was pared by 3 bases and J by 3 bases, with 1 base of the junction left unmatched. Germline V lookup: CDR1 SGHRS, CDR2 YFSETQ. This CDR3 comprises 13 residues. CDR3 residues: CASSSTGDYGYTF. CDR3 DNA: TGCGCCAGCAGCTCGACAGGGGACTATGGCTACACCTTC.

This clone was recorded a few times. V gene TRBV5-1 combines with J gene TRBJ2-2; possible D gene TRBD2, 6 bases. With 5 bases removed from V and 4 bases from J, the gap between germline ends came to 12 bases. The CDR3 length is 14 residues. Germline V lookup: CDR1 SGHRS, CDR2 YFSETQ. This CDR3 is CASRVVGGTGELFF. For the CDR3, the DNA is TGCGCCAGCAGGGTCGTCGGGGGCACCGGGGAGCTGTTTTTT.

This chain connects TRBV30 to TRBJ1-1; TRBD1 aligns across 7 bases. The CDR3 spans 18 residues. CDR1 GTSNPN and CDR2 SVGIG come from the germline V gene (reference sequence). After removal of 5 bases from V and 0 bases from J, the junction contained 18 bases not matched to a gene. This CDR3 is CAWAPTTRGREMNTEAFF. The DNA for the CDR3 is TGTGCCTGGGCCCCTACCACGAGGGGGCGGGAAATGAACACTGAAGCTTTCTTT.

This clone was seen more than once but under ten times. CDR3 residues: CASSRGSEMNTEAFF. The CDR3 coding sequence is TGTGCCAGCAGCCGCGGGAGTGAAATGAACACTGAAGCTTTCTTT. The genes are TRBV7-9 and TRBJ1-1, with no clear D. CDR3 length equals 15 residues. Germline V gives CDR1 SEHNR, CDR2 FQNEAQ (reference sequence). V was clipped by 5 bases and J by 0 bases, with 13 bases between them.

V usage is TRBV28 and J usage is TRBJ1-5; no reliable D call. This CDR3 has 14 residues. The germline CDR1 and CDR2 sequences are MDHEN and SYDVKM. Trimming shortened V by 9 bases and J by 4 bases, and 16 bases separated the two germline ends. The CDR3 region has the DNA TGTGCCAGTTCCGCCGGGATGCAAAATCAGCCCCAGCATTTT. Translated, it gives CASSAGMQNQPQHF.

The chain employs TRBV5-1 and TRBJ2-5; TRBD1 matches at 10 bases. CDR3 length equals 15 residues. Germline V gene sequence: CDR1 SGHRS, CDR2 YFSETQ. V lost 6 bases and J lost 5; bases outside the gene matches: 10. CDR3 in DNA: TGCGCCAGCACTAGAAAGACAGGGGGCCTGGAGACCCAGTACTTC. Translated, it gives CASTRKTGGLETQYF.

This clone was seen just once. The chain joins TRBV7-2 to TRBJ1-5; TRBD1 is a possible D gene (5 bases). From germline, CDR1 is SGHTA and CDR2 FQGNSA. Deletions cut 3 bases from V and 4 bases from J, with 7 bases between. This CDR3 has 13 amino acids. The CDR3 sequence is CASSFGGNQPQHF. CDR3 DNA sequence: TGTGCCAGCAGCTTCGGGGGAAATCAGCCCCAGCATTTT.

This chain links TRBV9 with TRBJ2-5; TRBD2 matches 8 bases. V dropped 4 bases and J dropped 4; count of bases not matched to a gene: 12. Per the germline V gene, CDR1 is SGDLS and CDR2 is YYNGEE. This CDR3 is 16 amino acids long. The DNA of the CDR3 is TGTGCCAGCAGCCCCCCGTCCTTAGCGGGGCCAGAGACCCAGTACTTC. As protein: CASSPPSLAGPETQYF.

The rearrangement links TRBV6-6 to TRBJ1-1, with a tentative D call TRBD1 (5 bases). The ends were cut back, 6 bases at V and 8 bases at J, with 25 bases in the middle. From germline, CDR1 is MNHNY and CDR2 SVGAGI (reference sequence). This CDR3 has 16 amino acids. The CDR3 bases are TGTGCCAGCAGACCCGCCCAGACCCGAAGGGGCACGGAAGCTTTCTTT. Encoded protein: CASRPAQTRRGTEAFF.

CDR3 in DNA: TGCGCCAGCAGCTTGGTTGGGACAGGGCCAGATACGCAGTATTTT. The encoded protein is CASSLVGTGPDTQYF. The V and J genes are TRBV5-1 and TRBJ2-3; 9 nucleotides agree with TRBD1. The junction had 3 bases not matched to a gene; V was cut back by 0 bases and J by 4 bases. CDR3 length: 15 residues. In germline, CDR1 is SGHRS, CDR2 YFSETQ. Full variable domain (rest looked up from reference TRBV5-1 and TRBJ2-3): KAGVTQTPRYLIKTRGQQVTLSCSPISGHRSVSWYQQTPGQGLQFLFEYFSETQRNKGNFPGRFSGRQFSNSRSEMNVSTLELGDSALYLCASSLVGTGPDTQYFGPGTRLTVL.

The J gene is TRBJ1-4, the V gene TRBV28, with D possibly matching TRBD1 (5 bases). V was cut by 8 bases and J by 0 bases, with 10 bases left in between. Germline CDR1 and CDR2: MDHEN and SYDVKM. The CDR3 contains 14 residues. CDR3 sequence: CASGTYATNEKLFF. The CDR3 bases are TGTGCCAGCGGGACTTATGCAACTAATGAAAAACTGTTTTTT. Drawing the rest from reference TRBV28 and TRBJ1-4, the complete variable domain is DVKVTQSSRYLVKRTGEKVFLECVQDMDHENMFWYRQDPGLGLRLIYFSYDVKMKEKGDIPEGYSVSREKKERFSLILESASTNQTSMYLCASGTYATNEKLFFGSGTQLSVL.

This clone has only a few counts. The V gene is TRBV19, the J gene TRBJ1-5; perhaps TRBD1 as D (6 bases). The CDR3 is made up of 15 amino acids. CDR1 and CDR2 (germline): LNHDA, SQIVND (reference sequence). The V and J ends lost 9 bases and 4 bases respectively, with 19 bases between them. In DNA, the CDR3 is TGTGCCAGCCTCCCCCGGGGGGCGAAGAATCAGCCCCAGCATTTT. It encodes CASLPRGAKNQPQHF.

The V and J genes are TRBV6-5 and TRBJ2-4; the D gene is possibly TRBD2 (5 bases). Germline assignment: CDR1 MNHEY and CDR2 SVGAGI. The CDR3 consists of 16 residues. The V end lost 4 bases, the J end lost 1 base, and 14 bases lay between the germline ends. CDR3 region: CASSSDQTRAKNIQYF. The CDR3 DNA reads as TGTGCCAGCAGTTCTGACCAAACTAGGGCCAAAAACATTCAGTACTTC.

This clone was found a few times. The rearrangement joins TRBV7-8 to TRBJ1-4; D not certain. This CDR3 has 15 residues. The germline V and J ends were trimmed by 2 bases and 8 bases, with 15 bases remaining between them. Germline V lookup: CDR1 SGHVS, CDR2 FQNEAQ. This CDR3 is CASSLYSNLHEKLFF. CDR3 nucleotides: TGTGCCAGCAGCTTATATAGCAATCTCCACGAAAAACTGTTTTTT.

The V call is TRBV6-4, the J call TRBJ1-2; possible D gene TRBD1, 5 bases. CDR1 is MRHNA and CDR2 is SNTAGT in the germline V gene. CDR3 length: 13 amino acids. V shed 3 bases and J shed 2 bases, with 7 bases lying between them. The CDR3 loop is CASSEGVNYGYTF. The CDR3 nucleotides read TGTGCCAGCAGTGAGGGGGTAAACTATGGCTACACCTTC.

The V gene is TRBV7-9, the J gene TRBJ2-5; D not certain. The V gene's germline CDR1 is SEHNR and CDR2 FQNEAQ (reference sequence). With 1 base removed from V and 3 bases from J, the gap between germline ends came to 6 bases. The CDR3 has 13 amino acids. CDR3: CASSLGAEETQYF. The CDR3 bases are TGTGCCAGCAGCTTAGGCGCGGAAGAGACCCAGTACTTC.

CDR3 nucleotides: TGTGCCAGCAGCTTCGGGGAGACCCAGTACTTC. It specifies CASSFGETQYF. J is TRBJ2-5 and V is TRBV5-6; D not certain. The CDR3 is made up of 11 amino acids. Germline CDR1 and CDR2: SGHDT and YYEEEE. The germline V and J ends were trimmed by 2 bases and 5 bases, with 4 bases remaining between them.

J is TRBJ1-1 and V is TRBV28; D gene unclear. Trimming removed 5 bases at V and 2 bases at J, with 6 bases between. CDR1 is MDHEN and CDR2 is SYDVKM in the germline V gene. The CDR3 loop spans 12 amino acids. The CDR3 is CASSDLNTEAFF. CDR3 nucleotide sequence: TGTGCCAGCAGTGACCTTAACACTGAAGCTTTCTTT.

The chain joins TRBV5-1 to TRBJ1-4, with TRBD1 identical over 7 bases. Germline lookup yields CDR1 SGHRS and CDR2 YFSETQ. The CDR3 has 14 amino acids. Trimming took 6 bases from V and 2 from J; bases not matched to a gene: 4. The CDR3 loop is CASTTGQTNEKLFF. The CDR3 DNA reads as TGCGCCAGCACAACGGGACAGACTAATGAAAAACTGTTTTTT.